The 5 T cell receptor beta chains presented below share a single source sample, sequenced in a study of shared clonotypes between healthy human individuals. Here immunoSEQ multiplex PCR was the method, and the copy in TCRdb shows in-frame clones only, minus some. This table has some 2,100,000 clones, 90% to 95% appearing once. Naive CD8 cells, CD45RO-negative and positively selected for CCR7, excluded terminally differentiated effector memory CD45RA+ cells. The specimen sequenced was naive CD8+ T cells from PBMCs. These receptors were obtained from a man younger than 30 in good health. Some clones in this sample may be carry-over from other donors' samples.

This chain links TRBV28 with TRBJ1-3, with no clear D. V was clipped by 8 bases and J by 2 bases, with 10 bases between them. The CDR3 loop spans 13 amino acids. Germline V lookup: CDR1 MDHEN, CDR2 SYDVKM. The CDR3 spells CASVAHPGNTIYF. CDR3 coding DNA: TGTGCCAGCGTGGCTCATCCTGGAAACACCATATATTTT.

The J gene is TRBJ2-7, the V gene TRBV10-3, with D perhaps matching TRBD2 (6 bases). Deletions cut 11 bases from V and 5 bases from J, with 19 bases between. Germline assignment: CDR1 ENHRY and CDR2 SYGVKD. There are 13 residues in the CDR3. Here the CDR3 DNA reads TGTGCCGCGCGGACCCCACTAGCCCACGAGCAGTACTTC. Encoded protein: CAARTPLAHEQYF.

This sequence joins TRBV11-2 and TRBJ2-7, with D unclear. The V gene's germline CDR1 is SGHAT and CDR2 FQNNGV. The CDR3 consists of 14 residues. Trimming took 2 bases from V and 6 from J, leaving 14 bases between them. Here the CDR3 reads CASSLPSHGSEQYF. DNA of the CDR3: TGTGCCAGCAGCTTACCTTCCCACGGGTCCGAGCAGTACTTC.

The CDR3 is CASSSSIRMKNTEAFF. The CDR3 DNA sequence: TGTGCCAGCAGTTCGAGTATACGGATGAAGAACACTGAAGCTTTCTTT. This chain connects TRBV27 to TRBJ1-1, with D hard to call. Germline loops: CDR1 MNHEY, CDR2 SMNVEV (reference sequence). This CDR3 is 16 amino acids long. Trimming removed 4 bases from V and 1 base from J, with 16 bases in between.

The CDR3 loop reads CASSLPDSTYEQYF. CDR3 nucleotides: TGTGCCAGCAGTTTACCGGACAGTACCTACGAGCAGTACTTC. The J gene is TRBJ2-7, the V gene TRBV28; possible D gene TRBD1, 6 bases. In germline, CDR1 is MDHEN, CDR2 SYDVKM. The germline V and J ends were trimmed by 2 bases and 2 bases, with 10 bases remaining between them. This CDR3 spans 14 amino acids.